The 16 T cell receptor beta chains given below trace back to one sample, sequenced in a study of cytomegalovirus exposure and HLA in healthy donors. The PCR had 60 Vbeta and 13 Jbeta primers. Only in-frame clones appear in the TCRdb table, and some are missing; sequencing was by immunoSEQ multiplex PCR. The table records 150,000 to 200,000 clones, roughly 75% of them present only once. Sequenced: PBMCs. The source is a female donor in good health and CMV-seronegative.

This clone was detected only a few times. The rearrangement uses TRBV5-5 and TRBJ1-2; possibly TRBD1 for D (6 bases). V lost 0 bases and J lost 3, with 12 bases in between. In germline, CDR1 is SGHKS, CDR2 YYEKEE (reference sequence). This CDR3 comprises 15 residues. The CDR3 DNA follows: TGTGCCAGCAGCTTGGACCACAGGGCGGACTATGGCTACACCTTC. This gives the protein CASSLDHRADYGYTF. Using reference TRBV5-5 and TRBJ1-2 for the parts outside the CDR3, the full variable domain is DAGVTQSPTHLIKTRGQQVTLRCSPISGHKSVSWYQQVLGQGPQFIFQYYEKEERGRGNFPDRFSARQFPNYSSELNVNALLLGDSALYLCASSLDHRADYGYTFGSGTRLTVV.

This clone was counted only a few times. The gene calls are TRBV11-3 and TRBJ2-5, with 7 bases matching TRBD2. V was pared by 4 bases and J by 2 bases, with 4 bases of the junction left unmatched. Germline V gene data show CDR1 as SGHNT and CDR2 as YENEEA. The CDR3 is 14 residues long. The CDR3 protein is CASSSGLSQETQYF. CDR3 in DNA: TGTGCCAGCAGCTCGGGACTATCACAAGAGACCCAGTACTTC.

The chain employs TRBV5-6 and TRBJ2-7, with a possible D match to TRBD2 (5 bases). CDR1 is SGHDT and CDR2 is YYEEEE in the germline V gene. Between the trimmed V and J ends, which lost 2 bases and 4 bases, there was a span of 16 bases. The CDR3 runs 15 residues. The CDR3 sequence is CASSFRDRPGYEQYF. The CDR3 DNA reads TGTGCCAGCAGCTTTAGGGATCGTCCGGGGTACGAGCAGTACTTC.

V usage is TRBV30 and J usage is TRBJ1-3, with 7 bases aligning to TRBD1. Germline V gene lookup returns CDR1 GTSNPN and CDR2 SVGIG (reference sequence). This CDR3 comprises 12 residues. V dropped 4 bases and J dropped 4; count of bases not matched to a gene: 1. Written as DNA, the CDR3 is TGTGCCTGGACAGGGGGGGGAAACACCATATATTTT. Its protein is CAWTGGGNTIYF.

The chain recombines TRBV28 with TRBJ1-2, with TRBD1 matching over 7 bases. Germline V lookup: CDR1 MDHEN, CDR2 SYDVKM. V shed 2 bases, J shed 4 bases, and the junction held 7 bases outside the gene matches. The CDR3 covers 15 residues. CDR3 sequence: CASSLIPTGPYGYTF. In nucleotides, the CDR3 is TGTGCCAGCAGTTTAATCCCGACAGGGCCCTATGGCTACACCTTC.

This rearrangement joins TRBV6-5 to TRBJ1-2; TRBD1 aligns across 8 bases. The CDR3 is made up of 16 amino acids. V was clipped by 4 bases and J by 7 bases; unmatched bases: 14. Germline lookup yields CDR1 MNHEY and CDR2 SVGAGI. CDR3 DNA: TGTGCCAGCAGTTCCACGCCTACAGGGGGAGTCGTTGGCTACACCTTC. This encodes CASSSTPTGGVVGYTF.

The chain couples TRBV18 to TRBJ2-7; 7 bases are a match to TRBD1. The CDR3 runs 14 residues. V lost 1 base, J lost 0 bases, and 0 bases stayed unmatched. Germline V CDR1 and CDR2: KGHSH, LQKENI. The chain's CDR3 is CASSPRDSSYEQYF. CDR3 nucleotide sequence: TGTGCCAGCTCACCACGGGACAGCTCCTACGAGCAGTACTTC.

The chain is built from TRBV11-1 and TRBJ2-2; 8 bases match TRBD2. Trimming cost V 8 bases and J 6 bases; bases outside gene matches: 14. The CDR3 is made up of 16 amino acids. Germline lookup yields CDR1 SGHAT and CDR2 FQDESV (reference sequence). For the CDR3, the DNA is TGTGCCAGCCGAGCAAGTAGCGGGACCGGGTCCGGGGAGCTGTTTTTT. Translating it yields CASRASSGTGSGELFF.

V gene TRBV6-1 combines with J gene TRBJ1-2, with TRBD1 matching over 7 bases. V was pared by 1 base and J by 11 bases, with 10 bases of the junction left unmatched. Germline V CDR1 and CDR2: MNHNS, SASEGT. This CDR3 contains 14 residues. CDR3 sequence (DNA): TGTGCCAGCAGTGAAGAAGCAGGGGGTGTTTGGTACACCTTC. This translates into CASSEEAGGVWYTF.

The chain uses TRBV12-5 and TRBJ1-1; D is perhaps TRBD1 (6 bases). The CDR3 totals 11 residues. Trimming stripped 1 base from V and 10 bases from J, with 7 bases between. CDR1 LGHNT and CDR2 FRNRAP come from the germline V gene. Here the CDR3 reads CASGLEGGAFF. The CDR3 DNA reads TGTGCTAGTGGTTTGGAAGGGGGAGCTTTCTTT.

This chain uses TRBV7-8 with TRBJ2-3; TRBD2 agrees at 12 bases. The CDR3 consists of 16 residues. Unmatched junction bases numbered 6, after V lost 5 bases and J lost 3 bases. CDR1 and CDR2 (germline): SGHVS, FQNEAQ. The CDR3 sequence is CASSPDLAGGTDTQYF. CDR3 bases: TGTGCCAGCAGCCCAGACCTAGCGGGGGGGACAGATACGCAGTATTTT.

The CDR3 loop reads CASSLARDQPQHF. CDR3 DNA sequence: TGTGCCAGCAGCTTAGCGCGGGATCAGCCCCAGCATTTT. V and J are TRBV7-2 and TRBJ1-5; D is unclear. Deletions cut 0 bases from V and 5 bases from J, with 5 bases between. The germline gives CDR1 SGHTA, CDR2 FQGNSA. This CDR3 has 13 residues.

This clone was detected only once. This chain joins TRBV6-1 and TRBJ2-5; TRBD2 might be the D (7 bases). V was cut by 9 bases and J by 5 bases, with 16 bases left in between. CDR1 and CDR2 from the germline V gene are MNHNS and SASEGT. This CDR3 has 13 amino acids. CDR3 region: CASTLGGPETQYF. The CDR3 nucleotides are TGTGCCAGTACCTTGGGGGGGCCTGAGACCCAGTACTTC.

This rearrangement joins TRBV28 to TRBJ2-3; TRBD2 is a possible D gene (6 bases). The V gene's germline CDR1 is MDHEN and CDR2 SYDVKM. With 4 bases removed from V and 0 bases from J, the gap between germline ends came to 11 bases. The CDR3 covers 15 residues. The CDR3, as DNA: TGTGCCAGCAGTTCTCTAGGAGGGAGCACAGATACGCAGTATTTT. Protein product: CASSSLGGSTDTQYF. The entire variable domain, with the rest obtained from reference TRBV28 and TRBJ2-3, is as follows: DVKVTQSSRYLVKRTGEKVFLECVQDMDHENMFWYRQDPGLGLRLIYFSYDVKMKEKGDIPEGYSVSREKKERFSLILESASTNQTSMYLCASSSLGGSTDTQYFGPGTRLTVL.

The chain combines TRBV16 with TRBJ2-7; D not resolved. This CDR3 is built from 13 residues. V was clipped by 0 bases and J by 3 bases, with 6 bases between them. Germline lookup yields CDR1 KGHSY and CDR2 FQNENV. CDR3 loop: CASSQSGFYEQYF. The CDR3 region has the DNA TGTGCCAGCAGCCAATCGGGCTTCTACGAGCAGTACTTC.

This chain joins TRBV6-1 and TRBJ2-7, with a weak D call TRBD1 (6 bases). Germline V lookup: CDR1 MNHNS, CDR2 SASEGT. Trimming pared 4 bases from V and 4 bases from J, leaving 14 bases between. This CDR3 is 14 amino acids long. The CDR3 protein is CASSGLEDRYEQYF. In DNA form, the CDR3 reads TGTGCCAGCAGTGGCCTCGAGGACAGATACGAGCAGTACTTC.